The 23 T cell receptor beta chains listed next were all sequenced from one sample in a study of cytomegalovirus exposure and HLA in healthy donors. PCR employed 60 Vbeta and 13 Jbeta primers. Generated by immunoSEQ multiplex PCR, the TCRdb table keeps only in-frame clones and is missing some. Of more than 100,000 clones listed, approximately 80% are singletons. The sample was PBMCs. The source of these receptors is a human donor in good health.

This CDR3 reads CASTLSAKSSYNEQFF. The CDR3 nucleotides read TGTGCCAGTACCCTTAGCGCCAAGAGCTCCTACAATGAGCAGTTCTTC. The rearrangement links TRBV19 to TRBJ2-1; D is perhaps TRBD2 (5 bases). The germline CDR1 and CDR2 sequences are LNHDA and SQIVND (reference sequence). Trimming pared 7 bases from V and 0 bases from J, leaving 16 bases between. CDR3 length: 16 residues.

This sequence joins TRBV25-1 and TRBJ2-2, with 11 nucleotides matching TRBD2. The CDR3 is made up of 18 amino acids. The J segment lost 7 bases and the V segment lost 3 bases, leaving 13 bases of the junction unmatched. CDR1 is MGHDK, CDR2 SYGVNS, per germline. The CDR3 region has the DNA TGTGCCAGCAGTGATCAGGCAACTAGCGGGAGTTTGGTCGGGGAGCTGTTTTTT. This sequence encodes CASSDQATSGSLVGELFF.

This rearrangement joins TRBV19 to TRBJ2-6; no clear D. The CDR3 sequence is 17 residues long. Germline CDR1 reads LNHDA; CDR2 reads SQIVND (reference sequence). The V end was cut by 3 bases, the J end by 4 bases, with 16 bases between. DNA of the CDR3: TGTGCCAGTAGTATGGGCCACCAAGTGGCGGGGGCCAACGTCCTGACTTTC. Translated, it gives CASSMGHQVAGANVLTF.

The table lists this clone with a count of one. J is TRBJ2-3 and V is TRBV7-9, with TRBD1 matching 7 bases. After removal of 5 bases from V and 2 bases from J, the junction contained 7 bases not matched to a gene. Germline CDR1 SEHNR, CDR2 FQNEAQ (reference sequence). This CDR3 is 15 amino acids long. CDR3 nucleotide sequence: TGTGCCAGCAGCACACAGGGGCCTTCCACAGATACGCAGTATTTT. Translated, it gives CASSTQGPSTDTQYF.

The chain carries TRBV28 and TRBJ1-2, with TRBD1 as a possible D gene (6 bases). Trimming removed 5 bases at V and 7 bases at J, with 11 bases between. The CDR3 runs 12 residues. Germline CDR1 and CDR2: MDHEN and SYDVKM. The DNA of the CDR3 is TGTGCCAGCAGTATTACAGGGTCTGGCTACACCTTC. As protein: CASSITGSGYTF.

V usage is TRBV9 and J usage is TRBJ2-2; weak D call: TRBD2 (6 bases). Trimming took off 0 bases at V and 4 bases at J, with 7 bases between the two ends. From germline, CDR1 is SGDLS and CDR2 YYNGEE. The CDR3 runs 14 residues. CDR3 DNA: TGTGCCAGCAGCGTAGCCGGGGGCACCGGGGAGCTGTTTTTT. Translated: CASSVAGGTGELFF.

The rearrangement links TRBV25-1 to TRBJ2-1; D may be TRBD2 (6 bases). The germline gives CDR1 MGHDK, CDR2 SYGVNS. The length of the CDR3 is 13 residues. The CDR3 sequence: CVQWDGRYNEQFF. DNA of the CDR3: TGTGTCCAATGGGACGGGAGATACAATGAGCAGTTCTTC.

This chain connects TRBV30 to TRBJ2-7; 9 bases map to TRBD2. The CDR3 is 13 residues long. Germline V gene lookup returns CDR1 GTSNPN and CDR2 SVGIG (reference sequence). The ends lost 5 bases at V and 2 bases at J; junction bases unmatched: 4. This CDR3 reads CAWVTSGAYEQYF. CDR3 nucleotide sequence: TGTGCCTGGGTGACTAGCGGAGCCTACGAGCAGTACTTC.

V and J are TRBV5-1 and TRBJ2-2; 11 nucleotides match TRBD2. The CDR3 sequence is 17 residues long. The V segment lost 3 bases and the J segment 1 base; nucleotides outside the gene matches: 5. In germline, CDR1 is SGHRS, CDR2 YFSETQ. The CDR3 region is CASSSSTSGKNTGELFF. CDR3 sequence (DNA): TGCGCCAGCAGCTCCTCGACTAGCGGGAAGAACACCGGGGAGCTGTTTTTT.

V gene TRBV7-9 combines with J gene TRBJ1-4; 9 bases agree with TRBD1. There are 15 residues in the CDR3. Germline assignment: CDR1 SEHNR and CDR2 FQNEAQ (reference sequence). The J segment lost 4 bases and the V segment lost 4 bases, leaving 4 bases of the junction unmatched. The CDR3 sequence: CASSSRQGDNEKLFF. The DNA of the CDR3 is TGTGCCAGCAGCTCTCGACAGGGGGATAATGAAAAACTGTTTTTT.

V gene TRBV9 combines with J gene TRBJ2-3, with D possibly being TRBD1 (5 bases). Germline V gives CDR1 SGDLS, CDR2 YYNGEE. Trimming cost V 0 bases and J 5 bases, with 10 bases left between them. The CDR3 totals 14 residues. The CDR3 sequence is CASSVDGALDTQYF. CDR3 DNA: TGTGCCAGCAGCGTAGATGGGGCCTTAGATACGCAGTATTTT.

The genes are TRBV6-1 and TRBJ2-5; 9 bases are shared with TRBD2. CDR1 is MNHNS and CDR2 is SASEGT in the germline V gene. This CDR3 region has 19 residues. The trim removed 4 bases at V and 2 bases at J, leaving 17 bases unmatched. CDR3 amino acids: CASSGSATSGYWLQETQYF. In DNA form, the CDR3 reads TGTGCCAGCAGTGGGTCAGCGACTAGCGGTTACTGGTTACAAGAGACCCAGTACTTC.

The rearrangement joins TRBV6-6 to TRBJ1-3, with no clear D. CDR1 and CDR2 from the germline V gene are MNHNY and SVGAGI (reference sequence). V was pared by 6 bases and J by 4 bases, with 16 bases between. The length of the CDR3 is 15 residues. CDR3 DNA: TGTGCCAGCAGCCCCTATCTATCGGGAGGAAACACCATATATTTT. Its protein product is CASSPYLSGGNTIYF.

CDR3 nucleotide sequence: TGCGCCAGCAGCTTGCTTGGGACAGGGTCTAGCGAGCAGTACTTC. It specifies CASSLLGTGSSEQYF. This sequence joins TRBV5-1 and TRBJ2-7, with 9 bases fitting TRBD1. The V segment lost 1 base and the J segment 6 bases; nucleotides outside the gene matches: 8. Germline assignment: CDR1 SGHRS and CDR2 YFSETQ. CDR3 length equals 15 residues.

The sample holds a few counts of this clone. CDR3 nucleotide sequence: TGTGCCAGTAGTATAGTTGGGAGCTCTGGGGCCAACGTCCTGACTTTC. It specifies CASSIVGSSGANVLTF. The chain recombines TRBV19 with TRBJ2-6; perhaps TRBD2 as D (5 bases). Germline V gene lookup returns CDR1 LNHDA and CDR2 SQIVND (reference sequence). The CDR3 has 16 residues. Trimming shortened V by 1 base and J by 0 bases, and 7 bases separated the two germline ends.

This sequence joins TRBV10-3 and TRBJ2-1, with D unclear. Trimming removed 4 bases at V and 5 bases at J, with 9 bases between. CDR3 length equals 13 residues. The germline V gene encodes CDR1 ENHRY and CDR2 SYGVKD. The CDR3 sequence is CAISAALDNEQFF. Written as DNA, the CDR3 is TGTGCCATCAGTGCCGCCCTAGACAATGAGCAGTTCTTC.

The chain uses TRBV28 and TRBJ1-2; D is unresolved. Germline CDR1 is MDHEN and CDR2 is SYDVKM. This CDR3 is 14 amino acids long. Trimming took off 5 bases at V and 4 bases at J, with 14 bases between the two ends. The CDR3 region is CASSPPQTPYGYTF. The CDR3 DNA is TGTGCCAGCAGTCCGCCCCAGACACCCTATGGCTACACCTTC.

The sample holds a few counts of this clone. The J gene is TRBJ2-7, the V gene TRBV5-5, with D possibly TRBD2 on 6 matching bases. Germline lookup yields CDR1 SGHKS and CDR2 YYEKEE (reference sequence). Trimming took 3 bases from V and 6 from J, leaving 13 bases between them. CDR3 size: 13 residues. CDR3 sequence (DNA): TGTGCCAGCAGCTCTCACGGGGGAGCCGAGCAGTACTTC. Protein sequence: CASSSHGGAEQYF.

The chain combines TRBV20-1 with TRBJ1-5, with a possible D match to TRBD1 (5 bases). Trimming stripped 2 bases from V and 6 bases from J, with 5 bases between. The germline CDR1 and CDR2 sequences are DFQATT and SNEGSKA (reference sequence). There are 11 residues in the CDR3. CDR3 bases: TGCAGTGCTAGAAGGGGTCAGCCCCAGCATTTT. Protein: CSARRGQPQHF.

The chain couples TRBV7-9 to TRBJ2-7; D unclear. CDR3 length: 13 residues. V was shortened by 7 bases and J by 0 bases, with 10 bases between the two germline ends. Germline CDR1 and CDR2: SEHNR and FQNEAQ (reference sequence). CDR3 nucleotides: TGTGCCAGCATCCCCCCCAGCTCCTACGAGCAGTACTTC. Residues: CASIPPSSYEQYF. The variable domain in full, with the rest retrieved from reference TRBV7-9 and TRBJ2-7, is DTGVSQNPRHKITKRGQNVTFRCDPISEHNRLYWYRQTLGQGPEFLTYFQNEAQLEKSRLLSDRFSAERPKGSFSTLEIQRTEQGDSAMYLCASIPPSSYEQYFGPGTRLTVT.

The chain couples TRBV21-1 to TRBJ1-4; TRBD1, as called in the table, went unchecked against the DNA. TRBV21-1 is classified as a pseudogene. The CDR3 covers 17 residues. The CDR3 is CASSKMRQAKGVEKLFF. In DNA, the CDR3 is TGTGCCAGCAGCAAGATGCGACAGGCCAAGGGGGTTGAAAAACTGTTTTTT.

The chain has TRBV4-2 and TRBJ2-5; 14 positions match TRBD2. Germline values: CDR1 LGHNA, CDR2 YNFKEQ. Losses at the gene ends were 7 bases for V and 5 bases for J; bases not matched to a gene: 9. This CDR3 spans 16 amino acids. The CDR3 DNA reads TGTGCCAGCACCCCGGGACTAGCGGGAGCCCGGGAGACCCAGTACTTC. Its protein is CASTPGLAGARETQYF.

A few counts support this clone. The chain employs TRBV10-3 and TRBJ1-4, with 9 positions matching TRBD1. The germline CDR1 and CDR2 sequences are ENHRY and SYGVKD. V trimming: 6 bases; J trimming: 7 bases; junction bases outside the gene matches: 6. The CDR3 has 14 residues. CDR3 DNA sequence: TGTGCCATCAGCCGACAGGGGGGGGGTGAAAAACTGTTTTTT. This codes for CAISRQGGGEKLFF.